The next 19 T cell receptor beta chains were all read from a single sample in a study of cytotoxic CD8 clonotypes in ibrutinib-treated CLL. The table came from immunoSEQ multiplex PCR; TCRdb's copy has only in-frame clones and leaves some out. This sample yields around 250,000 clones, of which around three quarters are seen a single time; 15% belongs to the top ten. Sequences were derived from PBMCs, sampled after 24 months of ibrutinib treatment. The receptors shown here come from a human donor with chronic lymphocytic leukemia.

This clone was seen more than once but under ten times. The CDR3 here is CATSASGNTIYF. Written as DNA, the CDR3 is TGTGCCACCAGCGCCTCTGGAAACACCATATATTTT. V and J are TRBV15 and TRBJ1-3; D is uncertain. Germline CDR1 reads LNHNV; CDR2 reads YYDKDF (reference sequence). V was pared by 5 bases and J by 0 bases, with 2 bases between. The CDR3 contains 12 residues.

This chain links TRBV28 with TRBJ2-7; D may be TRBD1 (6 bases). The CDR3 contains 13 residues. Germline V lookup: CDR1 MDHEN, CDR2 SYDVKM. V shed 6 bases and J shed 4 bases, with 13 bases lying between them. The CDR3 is CASRRTTGYEQYF. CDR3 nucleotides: TGTGCCAGCAGGCGTACAACAGGGTACGAGCAGTACTTC.

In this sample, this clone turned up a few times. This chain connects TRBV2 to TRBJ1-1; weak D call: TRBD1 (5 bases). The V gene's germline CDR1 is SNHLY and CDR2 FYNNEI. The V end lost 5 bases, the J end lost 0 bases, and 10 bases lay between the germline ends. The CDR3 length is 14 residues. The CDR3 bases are TGTGCCAGCAGTTCAGGGACGTTGAACACTGAAGCTTTCTTT. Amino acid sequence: CASSSGTLNTEAFF.

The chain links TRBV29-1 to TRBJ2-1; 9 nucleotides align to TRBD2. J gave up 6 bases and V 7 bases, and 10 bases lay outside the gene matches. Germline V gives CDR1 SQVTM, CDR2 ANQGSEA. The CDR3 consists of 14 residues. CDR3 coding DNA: TGCAGCGCCTACCCTGGGACTAGCTCCAATGAGCAGTTCTTC. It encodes CSAYPGTSSNEQFF.

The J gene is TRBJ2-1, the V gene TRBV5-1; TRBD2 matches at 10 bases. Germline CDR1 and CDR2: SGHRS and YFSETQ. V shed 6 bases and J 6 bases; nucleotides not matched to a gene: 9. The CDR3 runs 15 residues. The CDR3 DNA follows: TGCGCCAGCAAAGGGACTAGCGAAACGTTCAATGAGCAGTTCTTC. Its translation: CASKGTSETFNEQFF.

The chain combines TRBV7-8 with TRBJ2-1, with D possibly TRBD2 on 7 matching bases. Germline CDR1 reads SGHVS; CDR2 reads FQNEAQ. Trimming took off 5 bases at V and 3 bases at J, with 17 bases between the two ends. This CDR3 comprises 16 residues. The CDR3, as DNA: TGTGCCAGCAGCGCCGCGGGGGCTAGCGACTACAATGAGCAGTTCTTC. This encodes CASSAAGASDYNEQFF.

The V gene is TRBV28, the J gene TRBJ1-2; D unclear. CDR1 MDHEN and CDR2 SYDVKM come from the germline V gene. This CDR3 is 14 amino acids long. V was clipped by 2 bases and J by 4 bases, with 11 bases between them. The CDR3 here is CASSLMGAIYGYTF. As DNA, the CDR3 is TGTGCCAGCAGTTTAATGGGTGCAATCTATGGCTACACCTTC.

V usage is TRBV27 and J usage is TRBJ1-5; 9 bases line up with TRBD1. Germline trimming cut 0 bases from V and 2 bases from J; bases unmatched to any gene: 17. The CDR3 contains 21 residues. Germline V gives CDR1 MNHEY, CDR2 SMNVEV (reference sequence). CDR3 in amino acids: CASSLSMGYLRDREGNQPQHF. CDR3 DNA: TGTGCCAGCAGTTTATCTATGGGGTACCTCCGGGACAGGGAAGGCAATCAGCCCCAGCATTTT.

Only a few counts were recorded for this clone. The CDR3 loop reads CASSPEDGSSYEQYF. The CDR3 DNA is TGTGCCAGCAGCCCCGAGGATGGTAGCTCCTACGAGCAGTACTTC. The J gene is TRBJ2-7, the V gene TRBV11-1; D is unresolved. The germline V and J ends were trimmed by 5 bases and 0 bases, with 14 bases remaining between them. CDR3 length equals 15 residues. Germline V gene data show CDR1 as SGHAT and CDR2 as FQDESV (reference sequence). Full variable domain (outside the CDR3, taken from reference TRBV11-1 and TRBJ2-7): EAEVAQSPRYKITEKSQAVAFWCDPISGHATLYWYRQILGQGPELLVQFQDESVVDDSQLPKDRFSAERLKGVDSTLKIQPAELGDSAMYLCASSPEDGSSYEQYFGPGTRLTVT.

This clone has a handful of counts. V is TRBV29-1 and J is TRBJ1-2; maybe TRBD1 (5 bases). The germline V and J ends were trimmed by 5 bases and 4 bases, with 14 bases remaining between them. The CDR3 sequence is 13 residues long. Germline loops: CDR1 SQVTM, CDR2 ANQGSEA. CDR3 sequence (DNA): TGCAGCGTTCCCTTGGAGGGGTCCTATGGCTACACCTTC. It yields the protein CSVPLEGSYGYTF.

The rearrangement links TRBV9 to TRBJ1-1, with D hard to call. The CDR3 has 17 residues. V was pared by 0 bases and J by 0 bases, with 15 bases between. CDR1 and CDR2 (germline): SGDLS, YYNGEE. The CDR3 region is CASSVVGYGSLNTEAFF. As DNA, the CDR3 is TGTGCCAGCAGCGTAGTGGGATATGGGAGCCTGAACACTGAAGCTTTCTTT. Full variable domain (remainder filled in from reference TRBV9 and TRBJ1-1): DSGVTQTPKHLITATGQRVTLRCSPRSGDLSVYWYQQSLDQGLQFLIQYYNGEERAKGNILERFSAQQFPDLHSELNLSSLELGDSALYFCASSVVGYGSLNTEAFFGQGTRLTVV.

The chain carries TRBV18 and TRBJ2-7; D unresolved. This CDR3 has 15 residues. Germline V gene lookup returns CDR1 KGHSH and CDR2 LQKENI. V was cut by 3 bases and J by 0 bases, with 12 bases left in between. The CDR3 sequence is CASSPERIPSYEQYF. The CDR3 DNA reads TGTGCCAGCTCACCCGAACGGATCCCCTCCTACGAGCAGTACTTC.

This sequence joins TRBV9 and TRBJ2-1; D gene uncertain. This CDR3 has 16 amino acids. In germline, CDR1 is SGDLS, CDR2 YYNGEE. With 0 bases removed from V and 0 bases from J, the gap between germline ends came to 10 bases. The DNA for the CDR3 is TGTGCCAGCAGCGTAGGTGCTGCAAGCTCCTACAATGAGCAGTTCTTC. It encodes CASSVGAASSYNEQFF.

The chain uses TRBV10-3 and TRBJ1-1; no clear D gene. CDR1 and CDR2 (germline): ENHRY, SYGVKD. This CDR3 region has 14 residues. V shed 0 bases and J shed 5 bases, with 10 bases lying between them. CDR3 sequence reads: CAISESKGWTEAFF. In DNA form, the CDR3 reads TGTGCCATCAGTGAGTCGAAGGGATGGACTGAAGCTTTCTTT.

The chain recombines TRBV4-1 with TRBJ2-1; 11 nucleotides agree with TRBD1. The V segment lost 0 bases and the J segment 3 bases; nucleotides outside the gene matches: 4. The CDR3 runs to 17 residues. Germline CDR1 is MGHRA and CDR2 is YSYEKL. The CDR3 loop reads CASSQDSGTGGYNEQFF. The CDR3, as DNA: TGCGCCAGCAGCCAAGATAGCGGGACAGGGGGCTACAATGAGCAGTTCTTC.

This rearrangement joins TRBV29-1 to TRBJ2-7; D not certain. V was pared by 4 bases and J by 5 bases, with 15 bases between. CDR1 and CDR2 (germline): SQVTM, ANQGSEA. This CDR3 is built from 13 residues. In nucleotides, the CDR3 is TGCAGCGTTGCCCCCCGGCTTCGAGACGAGCAGTACTTC. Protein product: CSVAPRLRDEQYF.

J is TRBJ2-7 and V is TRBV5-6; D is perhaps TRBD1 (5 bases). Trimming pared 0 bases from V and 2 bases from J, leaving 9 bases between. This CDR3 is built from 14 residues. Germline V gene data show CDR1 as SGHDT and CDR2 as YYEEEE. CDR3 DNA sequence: TGTGCCAGCAGCTTGGGACAGCTCACCTACGAGCAGTACTTC. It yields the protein CASSLGQLTYEQYF.

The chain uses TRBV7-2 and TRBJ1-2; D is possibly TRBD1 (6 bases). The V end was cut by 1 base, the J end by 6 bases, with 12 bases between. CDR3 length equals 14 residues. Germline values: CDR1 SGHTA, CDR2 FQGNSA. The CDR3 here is CASSLGTGIHGYTF. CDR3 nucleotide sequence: TGTGCCAGCAGCTTAGGAACAGGGATACATGGCTACACCTTC.

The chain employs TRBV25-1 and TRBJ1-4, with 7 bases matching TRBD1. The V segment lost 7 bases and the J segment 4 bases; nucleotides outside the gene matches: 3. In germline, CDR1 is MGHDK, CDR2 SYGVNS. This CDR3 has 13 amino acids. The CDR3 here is CASTRDSNEKLFF. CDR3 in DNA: TGTGCCAGCACCCGGGACAGTAATGAAAAACTGTTTTTT.